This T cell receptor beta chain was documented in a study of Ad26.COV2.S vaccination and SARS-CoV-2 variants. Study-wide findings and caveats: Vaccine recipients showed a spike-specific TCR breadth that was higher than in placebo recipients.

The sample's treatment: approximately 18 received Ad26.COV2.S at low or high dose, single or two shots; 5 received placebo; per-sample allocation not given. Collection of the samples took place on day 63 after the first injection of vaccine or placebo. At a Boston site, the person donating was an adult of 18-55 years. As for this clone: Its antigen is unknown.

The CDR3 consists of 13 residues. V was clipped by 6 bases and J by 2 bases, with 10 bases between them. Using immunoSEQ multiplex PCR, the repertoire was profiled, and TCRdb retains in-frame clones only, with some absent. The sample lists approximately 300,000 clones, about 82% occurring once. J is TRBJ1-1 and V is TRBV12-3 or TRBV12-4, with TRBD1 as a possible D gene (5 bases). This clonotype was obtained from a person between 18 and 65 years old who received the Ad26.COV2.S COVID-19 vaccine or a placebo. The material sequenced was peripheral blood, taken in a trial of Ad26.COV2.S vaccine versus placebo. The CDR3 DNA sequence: TGTGCCAGCAGCCGGGGCTTTAACACTGAAGCTTTCTTT. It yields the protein CASSRGFNTEAFF.